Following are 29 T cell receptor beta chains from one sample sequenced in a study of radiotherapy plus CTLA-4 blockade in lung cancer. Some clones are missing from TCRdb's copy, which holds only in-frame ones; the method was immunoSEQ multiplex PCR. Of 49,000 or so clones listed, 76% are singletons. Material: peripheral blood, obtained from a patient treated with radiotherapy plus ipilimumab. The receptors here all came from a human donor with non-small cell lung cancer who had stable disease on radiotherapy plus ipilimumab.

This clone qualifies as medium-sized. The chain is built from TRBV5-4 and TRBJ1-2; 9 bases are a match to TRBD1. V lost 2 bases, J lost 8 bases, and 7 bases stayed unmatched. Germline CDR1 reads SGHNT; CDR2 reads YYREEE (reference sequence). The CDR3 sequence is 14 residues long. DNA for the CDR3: TGTGCCAGCAGCTTACAGGGGGCCCCTGGGGGCTACACCTTC. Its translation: CASSLQGAPGGYTF.

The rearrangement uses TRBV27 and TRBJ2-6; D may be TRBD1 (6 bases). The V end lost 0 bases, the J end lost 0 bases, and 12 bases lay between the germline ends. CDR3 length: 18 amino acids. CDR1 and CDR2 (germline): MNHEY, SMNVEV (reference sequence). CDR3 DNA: TGTGCCAGCAGTTTATCCACAGGGTTCCTCTCTGGGGCCAACGTCCTGACTTTC. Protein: CASSLSTGFLSGANVLTF.

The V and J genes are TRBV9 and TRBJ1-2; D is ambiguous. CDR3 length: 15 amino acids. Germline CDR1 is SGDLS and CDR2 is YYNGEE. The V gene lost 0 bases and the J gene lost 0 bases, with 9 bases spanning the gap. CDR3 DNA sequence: TGTGCCAGCAGCGTAGTGGTTCCGGCTAACTATGGCTACACCTTC. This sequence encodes CASSVVVPANYGYTF.

CDR3 amino acids: CASSPQGNNQPQHF. The CDR3 DNA follows: TGTGCCAGCTCACCCCAGGGGAACAATCAGCCCCAGCATTTT. The rearrangement uses TRBV18 and TRBJ1-5, with a possible D match to TRBD1 (6 bases). V was clipped by 3 bases and J by 3 bases, with 9 bases between them. The CDR3 totals 14 residues. The germline V gene encodes CDR1 KGHSH and CDR2 LQKENI.

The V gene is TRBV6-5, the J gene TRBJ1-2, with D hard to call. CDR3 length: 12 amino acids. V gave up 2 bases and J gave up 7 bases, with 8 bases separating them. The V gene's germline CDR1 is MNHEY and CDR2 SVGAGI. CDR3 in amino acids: CASSYAGGGYTF. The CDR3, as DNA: TGTGCCAGCAGTTACGCGGGAGGTGGCTACACCTTC.

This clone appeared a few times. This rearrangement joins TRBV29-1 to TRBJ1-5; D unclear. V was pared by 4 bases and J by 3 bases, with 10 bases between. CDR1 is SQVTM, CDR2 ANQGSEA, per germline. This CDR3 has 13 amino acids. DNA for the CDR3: TGCAGCGTTGGGTCAGGCCACAATCAGCCCCAGCATTTT. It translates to CSVGSGHNQPQHF.

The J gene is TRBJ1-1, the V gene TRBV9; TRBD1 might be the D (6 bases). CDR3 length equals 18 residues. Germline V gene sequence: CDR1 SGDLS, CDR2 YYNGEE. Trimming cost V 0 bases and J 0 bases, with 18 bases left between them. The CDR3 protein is CASSVEGGSHTLNTEAFF. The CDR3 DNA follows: TGTGCCAGCAGCGTAGAAGGGGGATCCCACACCTTGAACACTGAAGCTTTCTTT.

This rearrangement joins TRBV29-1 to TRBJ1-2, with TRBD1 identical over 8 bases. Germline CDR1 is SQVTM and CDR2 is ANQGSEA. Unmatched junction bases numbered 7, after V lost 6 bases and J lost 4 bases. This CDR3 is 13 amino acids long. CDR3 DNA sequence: TGCAGCGTGGGACAGGCGGCTGGCTATGGCTACACCTTC. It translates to CSVGQAAGYGYTF.

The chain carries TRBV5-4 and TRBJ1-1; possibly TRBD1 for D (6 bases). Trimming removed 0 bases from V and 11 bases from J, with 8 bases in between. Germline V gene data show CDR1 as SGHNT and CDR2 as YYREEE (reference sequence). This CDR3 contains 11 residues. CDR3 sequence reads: CASSLDREAFF. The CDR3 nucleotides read TGTGCCAGCAGCTTGGACAGGGAGGCTTTCTTT. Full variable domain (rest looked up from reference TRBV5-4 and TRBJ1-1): ETGVTQSPTHLIKTRGQQVTLRCSSQSGHNTVSWYQQALGQGPQFIFQYYREEENGRGNFPPRFSGLQFPNYSSELNVNALELDDSALYLCASSLDREAFFGQGTRLTVV.

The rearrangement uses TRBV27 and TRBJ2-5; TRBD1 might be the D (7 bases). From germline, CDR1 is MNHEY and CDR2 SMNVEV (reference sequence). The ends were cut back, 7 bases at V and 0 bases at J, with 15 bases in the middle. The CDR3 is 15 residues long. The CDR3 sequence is CASKRQGEDQETQYF. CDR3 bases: TGTGCCAGCAAGAGGCAGGGGGAGGACCAAGAGACCCAGTACTTC.

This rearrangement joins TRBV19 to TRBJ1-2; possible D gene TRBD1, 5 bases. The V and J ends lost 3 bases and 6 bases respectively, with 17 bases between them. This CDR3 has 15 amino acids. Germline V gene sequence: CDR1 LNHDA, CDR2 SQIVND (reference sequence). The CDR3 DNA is TGTGCCAGTAGTATCACCCCCCCAGGGACCCATGGCTACACCTTC. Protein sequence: CASSITPPGTHGYTF.

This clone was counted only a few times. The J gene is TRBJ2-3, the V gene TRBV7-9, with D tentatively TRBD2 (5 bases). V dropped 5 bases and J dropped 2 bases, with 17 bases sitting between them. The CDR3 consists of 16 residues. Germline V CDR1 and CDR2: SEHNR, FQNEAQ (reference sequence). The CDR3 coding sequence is TGTGCCAGCAGCGCTCGCAAGAGGGCCAACACAGATACGCAGTATTTT. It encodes CASSARKRANTDTQYF.

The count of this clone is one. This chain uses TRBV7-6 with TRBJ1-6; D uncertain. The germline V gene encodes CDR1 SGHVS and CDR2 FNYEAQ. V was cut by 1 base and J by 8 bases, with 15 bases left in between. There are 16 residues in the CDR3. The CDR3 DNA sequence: TGTGCCAGCAGCTTAGATTATGCAGGTGAAGATTCACCCCTCCACTTT. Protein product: CASSLDYAGEDSPLHF.

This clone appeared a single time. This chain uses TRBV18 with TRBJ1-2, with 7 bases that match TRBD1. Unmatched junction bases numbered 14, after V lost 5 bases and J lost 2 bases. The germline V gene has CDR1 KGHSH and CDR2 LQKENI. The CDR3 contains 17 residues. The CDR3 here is CASSNQGGAVRNYGYTF. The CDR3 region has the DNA TGTGCCAGCTCAAACCAAGGGGGCGCGGTGAGGAACTATGGCTACACCTTC. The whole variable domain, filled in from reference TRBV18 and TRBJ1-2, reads NAGVMQNPRHLVRRRGQEARLRCSPMKGHSHVYWYRQLPEEGLKFMVYLQKENIIDESGMPKERFSAEFPKEGPSILRIQQVVRGDSAAYFCASSNQGGAVRNYGYTFGSGTRLTVV.

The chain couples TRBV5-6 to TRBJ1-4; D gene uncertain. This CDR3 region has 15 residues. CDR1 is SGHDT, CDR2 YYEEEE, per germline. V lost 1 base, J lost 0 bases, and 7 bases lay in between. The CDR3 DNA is TGTGCCAGCAGCTTGCTCAGGACAACTAATGAAAAACTGTTTTTT. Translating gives CASSLLRTTNEKLFF.

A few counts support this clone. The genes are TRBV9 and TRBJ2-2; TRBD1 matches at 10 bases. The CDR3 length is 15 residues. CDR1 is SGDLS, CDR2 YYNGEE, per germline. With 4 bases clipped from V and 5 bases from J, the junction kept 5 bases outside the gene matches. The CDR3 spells CASSFGQGGTGELFF. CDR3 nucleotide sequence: TGTGCCAGCAGCTTCGGACAGGGGGGGACCGGGGAGCTGTTTTTT.

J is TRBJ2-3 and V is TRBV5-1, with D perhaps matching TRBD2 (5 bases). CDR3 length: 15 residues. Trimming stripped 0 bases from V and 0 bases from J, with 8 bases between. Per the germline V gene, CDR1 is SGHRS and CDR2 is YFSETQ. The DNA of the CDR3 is TGCGCCAGCAGCTTGGTTCCGGGGAGCACAGATACGCAGTATTTT. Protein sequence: CASSLVPGSTDTQYF.

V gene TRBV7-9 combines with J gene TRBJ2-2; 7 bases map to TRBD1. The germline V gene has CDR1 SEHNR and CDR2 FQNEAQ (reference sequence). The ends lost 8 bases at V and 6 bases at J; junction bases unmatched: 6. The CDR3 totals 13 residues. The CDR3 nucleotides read TGTGCCAGCGACAGGGTTGGCGCCGGGGAGCTGTTTTTT. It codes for CASDRVGAGELFF.

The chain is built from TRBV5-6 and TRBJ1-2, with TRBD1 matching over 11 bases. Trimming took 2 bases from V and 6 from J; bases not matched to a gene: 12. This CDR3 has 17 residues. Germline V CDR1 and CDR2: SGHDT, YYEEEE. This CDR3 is CASSLRRTGGAGNGYTF. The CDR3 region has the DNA TGTGCCAGCAGCTTAAGGAGGACAGGGGGCGCGGGGAATGGCTACACCTTC. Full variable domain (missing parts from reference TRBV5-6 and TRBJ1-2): DAGVTQSPTHLIKTRGQQVTLRCSPKSGHDTVSWYQQALGQGPQFIFQYYEEEERQRGNFPDRFSGHQFPNYSSELNVNALLLGDSALYLCASSLRRTGGAGNGYTFGSGTRLTVV.

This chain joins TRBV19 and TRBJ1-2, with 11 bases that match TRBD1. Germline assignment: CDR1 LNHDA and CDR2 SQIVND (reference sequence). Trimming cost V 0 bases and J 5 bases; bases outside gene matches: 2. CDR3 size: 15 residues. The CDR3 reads CASSIDRDRGYGYTF. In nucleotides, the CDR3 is TGTGCCAGTAGTATAGACCGGGACAGGGGGTATGGCTACACCTTC.

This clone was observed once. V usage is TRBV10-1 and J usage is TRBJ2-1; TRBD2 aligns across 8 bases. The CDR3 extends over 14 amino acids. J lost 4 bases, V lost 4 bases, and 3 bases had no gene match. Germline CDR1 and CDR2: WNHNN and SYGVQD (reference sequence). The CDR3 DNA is TGCGCCAGCAGTGCGGGGGGGCCGTACAATGAGCAGTTCTTC. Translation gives CASSAGGPYNEQFF.

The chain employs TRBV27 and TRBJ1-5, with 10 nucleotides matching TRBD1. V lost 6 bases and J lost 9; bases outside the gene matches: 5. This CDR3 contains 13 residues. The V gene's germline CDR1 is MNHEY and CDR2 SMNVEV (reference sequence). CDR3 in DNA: TGTGCCAGCAGCCGGGACAGGGGTGGGCCCCAGCATTTT. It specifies CASSRDRGGPQHF.

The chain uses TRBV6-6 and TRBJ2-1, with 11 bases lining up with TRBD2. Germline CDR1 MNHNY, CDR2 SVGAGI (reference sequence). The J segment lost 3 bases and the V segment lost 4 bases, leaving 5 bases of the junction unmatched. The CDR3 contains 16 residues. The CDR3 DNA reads TGTGCCAGCAGTTCGGGGACTAGCGGATACTACAATGAGCAGTTCTTC. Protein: CASSSGTSGYYNEQFF.

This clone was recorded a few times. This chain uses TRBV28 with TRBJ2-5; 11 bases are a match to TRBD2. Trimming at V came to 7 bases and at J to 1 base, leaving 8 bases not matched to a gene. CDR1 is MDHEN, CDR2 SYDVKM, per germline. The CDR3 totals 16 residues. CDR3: CASIRGGLAVQETQYF. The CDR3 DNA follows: TGTGCCAGCATCCGAGGGGGACTAGCGGTCCAAGAGACCCAGTACTTC.

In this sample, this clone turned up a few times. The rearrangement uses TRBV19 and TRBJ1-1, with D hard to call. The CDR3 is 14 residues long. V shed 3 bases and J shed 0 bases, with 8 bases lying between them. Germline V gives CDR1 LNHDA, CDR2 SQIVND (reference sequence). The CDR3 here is CASSIIDLNTEAFF. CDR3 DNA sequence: TGTGCCAGTAGTATCATAGATTTGAACACTGAAGCTTTCTTT.

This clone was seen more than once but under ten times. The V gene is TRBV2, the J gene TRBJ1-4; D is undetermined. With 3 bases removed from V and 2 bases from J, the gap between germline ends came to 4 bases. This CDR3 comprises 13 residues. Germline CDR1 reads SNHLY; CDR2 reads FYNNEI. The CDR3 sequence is CASSDNTNEKLFF. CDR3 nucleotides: TGTGCCAGCAGTGATAACACTAATGAAAAACTGTTTTTT. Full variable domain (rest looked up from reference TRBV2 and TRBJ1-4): EPEVTQTPSHQVTQMGQEVILRCVPISNHLYFYWYRQILGQKVEFLVSFYNNEISEKSEIFDDQFSVERPDGSNFTLKIRSTKLEDSAMYFCASSDNTNEKLFFGSGTQLSVL.

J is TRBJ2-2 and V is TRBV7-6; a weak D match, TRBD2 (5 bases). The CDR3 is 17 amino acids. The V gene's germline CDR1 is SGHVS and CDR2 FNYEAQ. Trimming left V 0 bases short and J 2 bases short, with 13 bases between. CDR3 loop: CASSLAGMRSNTGELFF. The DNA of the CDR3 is TGTGCCAGCAGCTTAGCCGGGATGCGCAGTAACACCGGGGAGCTGTTTTTT.

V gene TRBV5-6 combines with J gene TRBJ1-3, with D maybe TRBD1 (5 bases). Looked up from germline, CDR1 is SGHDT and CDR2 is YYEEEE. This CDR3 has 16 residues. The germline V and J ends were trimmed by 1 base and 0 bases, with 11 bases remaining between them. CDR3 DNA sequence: TGTGCCAGCAGCTTGAGGGGAGCGATCTCTGGAAACACCATATATTTT. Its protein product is CASSLRGAISGNTIYF.

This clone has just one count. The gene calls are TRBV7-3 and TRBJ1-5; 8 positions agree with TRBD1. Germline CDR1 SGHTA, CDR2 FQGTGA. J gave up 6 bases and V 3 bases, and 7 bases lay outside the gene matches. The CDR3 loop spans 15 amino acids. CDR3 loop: CASSLTGEGVQPQHF. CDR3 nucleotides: TGTGCCAGCAGCTTGACAGGGGAAGGAGTTCAGCCCCAGCATTTT. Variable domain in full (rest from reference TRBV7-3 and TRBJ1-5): GAGVSQTPSNKVTEKGKYVELRCDPISGHTALYWYRQSLGQGPEFLIYFQGTGAADDSGLPNDRFFAVRPEGSVSTLKIQRTERGDSAVYLCASSLTGEGVQPQHFGDGTRLSIL.